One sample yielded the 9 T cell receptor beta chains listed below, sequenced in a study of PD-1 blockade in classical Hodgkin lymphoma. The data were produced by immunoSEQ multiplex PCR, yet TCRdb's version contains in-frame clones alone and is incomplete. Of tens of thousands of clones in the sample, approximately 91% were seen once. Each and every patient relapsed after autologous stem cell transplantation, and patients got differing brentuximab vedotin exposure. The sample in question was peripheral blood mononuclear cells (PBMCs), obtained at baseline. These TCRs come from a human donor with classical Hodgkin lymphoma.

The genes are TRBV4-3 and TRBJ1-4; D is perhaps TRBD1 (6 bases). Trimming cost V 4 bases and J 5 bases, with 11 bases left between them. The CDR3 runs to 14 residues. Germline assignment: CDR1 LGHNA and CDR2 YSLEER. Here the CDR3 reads CASSLGQLNEKLFF. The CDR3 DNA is TGCGCCAGCAGCCTAGGACAGTTAAATGAAAAACTGTTTTTT.

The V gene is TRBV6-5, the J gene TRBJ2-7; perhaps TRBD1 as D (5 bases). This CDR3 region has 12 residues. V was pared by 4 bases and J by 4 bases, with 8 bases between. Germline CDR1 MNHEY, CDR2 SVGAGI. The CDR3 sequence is CASSSDSYEQYF. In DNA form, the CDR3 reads TGTGCCAGCAGTTCTGACAGTTACGAGCAGTACTTC.

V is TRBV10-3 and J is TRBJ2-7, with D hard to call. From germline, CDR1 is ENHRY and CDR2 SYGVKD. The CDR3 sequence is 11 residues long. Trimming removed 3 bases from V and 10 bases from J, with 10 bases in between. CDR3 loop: CAISDRGKQYF. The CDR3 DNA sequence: TGTGCCATCAGTGATCGTGGCAAACAGTACTTC.

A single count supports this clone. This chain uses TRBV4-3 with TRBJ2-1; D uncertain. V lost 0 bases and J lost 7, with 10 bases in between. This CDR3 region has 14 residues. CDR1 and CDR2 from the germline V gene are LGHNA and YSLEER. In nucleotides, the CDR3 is TGCGCCAGCAGCCAAGAGTGGCAGGAAAATGAGCAGTTCTTC. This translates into CASSQEWQENEQFF.

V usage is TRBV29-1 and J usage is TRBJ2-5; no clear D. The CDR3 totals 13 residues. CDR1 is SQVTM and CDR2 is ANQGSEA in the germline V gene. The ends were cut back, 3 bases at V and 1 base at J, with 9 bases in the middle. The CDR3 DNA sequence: TGCAGCGTTGAGGGGTCTTTCCAAGAGACCCAGTACTTC. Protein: CSVEGSFQETQYF.

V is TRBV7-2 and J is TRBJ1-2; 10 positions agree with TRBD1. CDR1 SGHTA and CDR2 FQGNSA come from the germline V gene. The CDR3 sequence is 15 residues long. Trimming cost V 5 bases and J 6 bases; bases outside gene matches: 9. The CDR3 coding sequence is TGTGCCAGCAGCCCCCCGGGACAGGGGTCTGATGGCTACACCTTC. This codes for CASSPPGQGSDGYTF.

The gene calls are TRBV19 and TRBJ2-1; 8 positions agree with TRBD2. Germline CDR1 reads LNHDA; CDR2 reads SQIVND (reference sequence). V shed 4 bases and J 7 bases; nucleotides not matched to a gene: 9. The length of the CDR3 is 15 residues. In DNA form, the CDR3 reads TGTGCCAGTAGTAACAGGGAAGCGGGAGCTAATGAGCAGTTCTTC. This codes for CASSNREAGANEQFF.

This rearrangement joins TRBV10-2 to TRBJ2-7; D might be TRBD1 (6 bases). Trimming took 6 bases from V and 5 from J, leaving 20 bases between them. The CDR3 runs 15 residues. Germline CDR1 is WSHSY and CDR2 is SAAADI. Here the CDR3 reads CASRRQDNGLHEQYF. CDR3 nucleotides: TGCGCCAGCAGAAGACAGGATAACGGGCTACACGAGCAGTACTTC.

CDR3 bases: TGTGCCACCAGCAGAAAAAGGGAGTCAAGTCAGCCCCAGCATTTT. Translating gives CATSRKRESSQPQHF. The V call is TRBV15, the J call TRBJ1-5; D gene unclear. The CDR3 is 15 amino acids. The V and J ends lost 2 bases and 6 bases respectively, with 14 bases between them. Germline V gives CDR1 LNHNV, CDR2 YYDKDF (reference sequence). Together with reference TRBV15 and TRBJ1-5, the CDR3 gives the full variable domain: DAMVIQNPRYQVTQFGKPVTLSCSQTLNHNVMYWYQQKSSQAPKLLFHYYDKDFNNEADTPDNFQSRRPNTSFCFLDIRSPGLGDTAMYLCATSRKRESSQPQHFGDGTRLSIL.